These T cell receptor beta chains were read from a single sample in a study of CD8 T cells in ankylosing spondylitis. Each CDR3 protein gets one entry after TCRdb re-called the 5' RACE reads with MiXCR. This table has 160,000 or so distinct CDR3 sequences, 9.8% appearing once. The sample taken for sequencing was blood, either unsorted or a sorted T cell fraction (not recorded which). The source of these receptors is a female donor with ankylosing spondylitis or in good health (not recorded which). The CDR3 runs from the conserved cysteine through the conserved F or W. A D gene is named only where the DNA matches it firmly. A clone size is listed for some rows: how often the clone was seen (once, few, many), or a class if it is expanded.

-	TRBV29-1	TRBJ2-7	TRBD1	CSVRQGLGEQYF	TGCAGCGTGCGACAGGGGCTTGGCGAGCAGTACTTC
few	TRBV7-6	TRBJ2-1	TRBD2	CASSLKVAGTSYNEQFF	TGTGCCAGCAGCTTAAAGGTAGCGGGGACCTCCTACAATGAGCAGTTCTTC
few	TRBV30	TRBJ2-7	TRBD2	CAWSSGEGYEQYF	TGTGCCTGGAGTTCGGGGGAGGGCTACGAGCAGTACTTC
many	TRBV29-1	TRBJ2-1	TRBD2	CSVEGSGRGSYNEQFF	TGCAGCGTTGAGGGAAGCGGGAGAGGGTCCTACAATGAGCAGTTCTTC
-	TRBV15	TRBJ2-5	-	CATSSGGGQETQYF	TGTGCCACCAGCAGTGGAGGGGGGCAAGAGACCCAGTACTTC
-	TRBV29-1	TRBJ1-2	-	CSVEDGGAYGYTF	TGCAGCGTTGAAGACGGGGGGGCCTATGGCTACACCTTC
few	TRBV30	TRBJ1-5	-	CAWSVGSGQPQHF	TGTGCCTGGAGTGTAGGGAGTGGTCAGCCCCAGCATTTT
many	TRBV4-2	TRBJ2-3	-	CASSQDRADGTDTQYF	TGTGCCAGCAGCCAAGATAGGGCCGACGGCACAGATACGCAGTATTTT
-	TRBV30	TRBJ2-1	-	CAWTLLGEQFF	TGTGCCTGGACCCTCTTGGGTGAGCAGTTCTTC
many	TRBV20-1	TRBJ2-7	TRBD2	CSASPLGTGGFEQYF	TGCAGTGCCAGCCCCTTGGGGACGGGAGGTTTCGAGCAGTACTTC
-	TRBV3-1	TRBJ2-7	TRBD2	CASSPQGLAEIKPYEQYF	TGTGCCAGCAGCCCCCAGGGACTAGCGGAAATAAAGCCCTACGAGCAGTACTTC
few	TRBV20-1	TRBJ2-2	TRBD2	CSARELAGGTGELFF	TGCAGTGCTAGAGAACTAGCGGGAGGCACCGGGGAGCTGTTTTTT
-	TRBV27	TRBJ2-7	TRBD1	CASSLGGTGNEQYF	TGTGCCAGCAGTTTAGGGGGGACAGGGAACGAGCAGTACTTC
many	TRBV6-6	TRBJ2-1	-	CASSLNRQEQFF	TGTGCCAGCAGCCTTAACCGACAGGAGCAGTTCTTC
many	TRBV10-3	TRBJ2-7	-	CAISSGPYYEQYF	TGTGCCATCAGTAGCGGGCCTTACTACGAGCAGTACTTC
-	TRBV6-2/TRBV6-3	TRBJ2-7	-	CASSYSRAADVF	TGTGCCAGCAGTTACTCGAGGGCGGCGGACGTCTTC
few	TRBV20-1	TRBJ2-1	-	CSAVDPVDQKLLSEQFF	TGCAGTGCGGTTGACCCGGTTGACCAAAAACTTTTGAGTGAGCAGTTCTTC